This T cell receptor (beta chain) was identified during a study of T cell repertoires in cytomegalovirus infection. Overall study context: Both a matching HLA type and CMV infection were indicated by public TCR beta signatures.

TCRdb re-called the reads with MiXCR, one entry per CDR3 protein. The sample comprises approximately 500,000 distinct CDR3 sequences, about 11% of which are singletons, and more than 8.5% rests with the top ten. The CDR3 spans 16 residues. The germline V and J ends were trimmed by 0 bases and 7 bases, with 13 bases remaining between them. Germline loops: CDR1 LGHNA, CDR2 YNFKEQ. What was sequenced was PBMCs. The rearrangement links TRBV4-2 to TRBJ1-6, with a possible D match to TRBD1 (5 bases). The receptor's source is a human donor in good health (CMV status not recorded). Some clones in this sample may be carry-over from other donors' samples. This chain's CDR3 is CASSQDPQGGNSPLHF. CDR3 in DNA: TGTGCCAGCAGCCAAGATCCCCAGGGTGGCAATTCACCCCTCCACTTT.